This TCR beta chain comes out of a study of a mutant IDH1 vaccine in newly diagnosed glioma. About the study: Patients received vaccination from 4-6 weeks after radiotherapy alone, or with temozolomide cycles. Sex among treated patients split 62.5% male, roughly 38% female; mean age was roughly 40 years. Week 35 brought visit V12, which was followed by visit V13 at week 47.

Concerning this clone: Its antigen is undetermined.

Germline-derived CDR1 and CDR2 are LNHDA and SQIVND (reference sequence). V was clipped by 0 bases and J by 1 base, with 10 bases between them. This CDR3 has 15 amino acids. Time point here: week 35, safety follow-up. The content of each vaccine dose was 300 ug of mutant IDH1 20-mer peptide, and topical imiquimod accompanied it. All eight of the vaccinations patients received fell in weeks 1, 3, 5, 7, 11, 15, 19 and 23. TCRdb keeps only in-frame clones here, not all; method: immunoSEQ multiplex PCR. The sample shows 50,000 to 75,000 clones, about 74% of them seen only once. The starting material was PBMCs, obtained from a glioma patient whose treatment included an IDH1 peptide vaccine. The TCR sequence derives from a man aged 50 or older with glioma. The chain carries TRBV19 and TRBJ2-7; D possibly corresponds to TRBD1 (6 bases). CDR3 nucleotide sequence: TGTGCCAGTAGTATAGAGAAGGGGGATTCCTACGAGCAGTACTTC. The encoded protein is CASSIEKGDSYEQYF.